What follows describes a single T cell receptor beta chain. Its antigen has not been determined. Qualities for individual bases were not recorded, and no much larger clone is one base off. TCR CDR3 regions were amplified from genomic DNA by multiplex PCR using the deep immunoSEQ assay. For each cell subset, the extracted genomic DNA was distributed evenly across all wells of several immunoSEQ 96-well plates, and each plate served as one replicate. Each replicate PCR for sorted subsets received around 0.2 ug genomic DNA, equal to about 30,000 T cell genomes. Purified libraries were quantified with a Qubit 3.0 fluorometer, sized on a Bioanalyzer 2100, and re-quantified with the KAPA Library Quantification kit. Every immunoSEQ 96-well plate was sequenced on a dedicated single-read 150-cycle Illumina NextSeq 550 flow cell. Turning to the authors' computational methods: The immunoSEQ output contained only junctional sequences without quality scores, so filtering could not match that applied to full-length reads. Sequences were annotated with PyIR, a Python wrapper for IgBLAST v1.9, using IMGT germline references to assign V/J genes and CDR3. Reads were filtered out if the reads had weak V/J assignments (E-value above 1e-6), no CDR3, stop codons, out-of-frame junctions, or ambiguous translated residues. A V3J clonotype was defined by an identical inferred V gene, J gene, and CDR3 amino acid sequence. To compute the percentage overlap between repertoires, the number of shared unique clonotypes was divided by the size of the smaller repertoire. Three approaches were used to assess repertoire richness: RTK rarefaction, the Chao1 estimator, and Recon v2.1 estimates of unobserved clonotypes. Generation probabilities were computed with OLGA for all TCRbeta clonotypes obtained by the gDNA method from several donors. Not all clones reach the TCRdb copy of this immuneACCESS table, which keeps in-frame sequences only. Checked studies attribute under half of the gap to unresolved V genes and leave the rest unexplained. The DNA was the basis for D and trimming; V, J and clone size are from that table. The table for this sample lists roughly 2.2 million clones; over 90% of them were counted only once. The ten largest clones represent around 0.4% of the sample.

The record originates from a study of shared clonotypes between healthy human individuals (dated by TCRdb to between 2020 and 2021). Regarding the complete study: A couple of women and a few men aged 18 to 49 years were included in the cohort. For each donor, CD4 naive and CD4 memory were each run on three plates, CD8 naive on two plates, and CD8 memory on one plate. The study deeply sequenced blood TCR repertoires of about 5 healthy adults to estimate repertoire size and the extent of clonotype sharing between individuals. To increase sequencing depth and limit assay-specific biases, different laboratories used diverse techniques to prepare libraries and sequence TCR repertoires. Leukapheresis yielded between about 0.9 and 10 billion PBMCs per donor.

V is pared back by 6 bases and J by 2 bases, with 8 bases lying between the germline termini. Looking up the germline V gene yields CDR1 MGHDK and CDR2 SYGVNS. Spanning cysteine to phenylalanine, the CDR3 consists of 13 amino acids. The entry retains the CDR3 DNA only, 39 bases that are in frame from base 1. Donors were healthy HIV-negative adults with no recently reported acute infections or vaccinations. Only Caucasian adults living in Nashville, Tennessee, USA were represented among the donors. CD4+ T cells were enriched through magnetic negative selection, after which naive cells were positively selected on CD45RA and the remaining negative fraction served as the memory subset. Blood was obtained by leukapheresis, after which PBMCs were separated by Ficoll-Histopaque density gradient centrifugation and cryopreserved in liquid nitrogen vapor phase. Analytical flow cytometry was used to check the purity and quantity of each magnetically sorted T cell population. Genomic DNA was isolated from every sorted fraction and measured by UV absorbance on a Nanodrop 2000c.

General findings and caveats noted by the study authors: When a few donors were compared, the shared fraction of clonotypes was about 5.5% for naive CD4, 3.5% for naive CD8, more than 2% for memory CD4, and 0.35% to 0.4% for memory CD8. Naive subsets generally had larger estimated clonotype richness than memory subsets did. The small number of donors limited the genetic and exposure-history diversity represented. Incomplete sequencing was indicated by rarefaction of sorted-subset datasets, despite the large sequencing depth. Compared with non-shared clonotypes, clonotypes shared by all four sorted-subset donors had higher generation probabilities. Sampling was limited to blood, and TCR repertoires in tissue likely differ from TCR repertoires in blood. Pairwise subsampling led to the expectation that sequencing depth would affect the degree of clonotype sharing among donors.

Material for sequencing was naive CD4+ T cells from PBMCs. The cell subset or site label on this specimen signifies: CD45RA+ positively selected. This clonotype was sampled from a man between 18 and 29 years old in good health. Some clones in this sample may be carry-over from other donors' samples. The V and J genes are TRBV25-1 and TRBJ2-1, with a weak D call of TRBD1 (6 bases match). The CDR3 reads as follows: CASSGQPYNEQFF. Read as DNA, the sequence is TGTGCCAGCAGCGGACAGCCCTACAATGAGCAGTTCTTC.